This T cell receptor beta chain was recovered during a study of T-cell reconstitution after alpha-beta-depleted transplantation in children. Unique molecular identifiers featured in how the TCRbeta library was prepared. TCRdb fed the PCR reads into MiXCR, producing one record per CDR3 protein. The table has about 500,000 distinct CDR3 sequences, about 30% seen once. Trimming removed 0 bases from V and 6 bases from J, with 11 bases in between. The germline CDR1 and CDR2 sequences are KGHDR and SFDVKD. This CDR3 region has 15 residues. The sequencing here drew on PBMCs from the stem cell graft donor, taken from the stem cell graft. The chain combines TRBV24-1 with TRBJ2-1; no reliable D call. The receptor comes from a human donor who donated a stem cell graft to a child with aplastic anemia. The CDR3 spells CATSDLQAGGNEQFF. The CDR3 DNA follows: TGTGCCACCAGTGATTTGCAGGCCGGCGGCAATGAGCAGTTCTTC.